The 28 T cell receptor beta chains presented below share a single source sample, sequenced in a study of blood T cell repertoires in COVID-19. The repertoire was sequenced with immunoSEQ multiplex PCR; TCRdb's copy has only in-frame clones and lacks some. The sample records roughly 140,000 clones, 65% to 90% being singletons. Sequencing was carried out using peripheral blood. Source of these receptors: a woman between 45 and 65 years old with acute or convalescent COVID-19.

This clone came up once. CDR3 region: CASSQEPLGGDEKLFF. CDR3 nucleotides: TGCGCCAGCAGCCAAGAGCCCCTGGGCGGGGATGAAAAACTGTTTTTT. The chain recombines TRBV4-3 with TRBJ1-4; no clear D. CDR1 and CDR2 (germline): LGHNA, YSLEER. V lost 0 bases to trimming and J lost 6 bases, with 14 bases between them. The CDR3 is 16 residues long.

The chain combines TRBV10-2 with TRBJ1-5, with D uncertain. CDR3 length: 14 residues. CDR1 and CDR2 (germline): WSHSY, SAAADI. V was pared by 7 bases and J by 2 bases, with 12 bases between. The CDR3 loop is CASTSGGGNQPQHF. CDR3 in DNA: TGCGCCAGCACAAGCGGTGGTGGCAATCAGCCCCAGCATTTT.

The genes are TRBV7-3 and TRBJ2-3, with D perhaps TRBD2 (6 bases). CDR3 length: 14 residues. Between the trimmed V and J ends, which lost 2 bases and 7 bases, there was a span of 13 bases. Germline CDR1 and CDR2: SGHTA and FQGTGA. The CDR3 is CASSLSQRGNTQYF. In DNA form, the CDR3 reads TGTGCCAGCAGCTTATCCCAACGGGGGAATACGCAGTATTTT. Full variable domain (outside the CDR3, taken from reference TRBV7-3 and TRBJ2-3): GAGVSQTPSNKVTEKGKYVELRCDPISGHTALYWYRQSLGQGPEFLIYFQGTGAADDSGLPNDRFFAVRPEGSVSTLKIQRTERGDSAVYLCASSLSQRGNTQYFGPGTRLTVL.

This rearrangement joins TRBV4-3 to TRBJ1-2, with 7 positions matching TRBD1. Germline V gene data show CDR1 as LGHNA and CDR2 as YSLEER. J gave up 4 bases and V 4 bases, and 9 bases lay outside the gene matches. The CDR3 loop spans 15 amino acids. The CDR3 protein is CASSPLDRDSYGYTF. As DNA, the CDR3 is TGCGCCAGCAGCCCCCTAGACAGGGACTCCTATGGCTACACCTTC.

V usage is TRBV6-2 or TRBV6-3 and J usage is TRBJ2-7; 11 bases align to TRBD2. The germline gives CDR1 MNHEY, CDR2 SVGEGT. After removal of 6 bases from V and 2 bases from J, the junction contained 15 bases not matched to a gene. The CDR3 consists of 18 residues. This CDR3 reads CASSFTSRLAGIPYEQYF. The CDR3 DNA follows: TGTGCCAGCAGCTTTACCTCCAGACTAGCGGGGATACCCTACGAGCAGTACTTC.

V and J are TRBV6-4 and TRBJ2-3, with 9 bases lining up with TRBD1. Germline V gene lookup returns CDR1 MRHNA and CDR2 SNTAGT. The CDR3 contains 14 residues. After removal of 7 bases from V and 3 bases from J, the junction contained 5 bases not matched to a gene. The CDR3 loop is CASTRQGVTDTQYF. The DNA of the CDR3 is TGTGCCAGCACACGACAGGGGGTAACAGATACGCAGTATTTT.

The chain joins TRBV10-3 to TRBJ2-7; TRBD1 aligns across 8 bases. Germline V CDR1 and CDR2: ENHRY, SYGVKD. V lost 2 bases and J lost 2; bases outside the gene matches: 2. This CDR3 is 14 amino acids long. CDR3: CAISEGQGAYEQYF. DNA of the CDR3: TGTGCCATCAGTGAGGGACAGGGTGCCTACGAGCAGTACTTC.

V is TRBV6-5 and J is TRBJ1-2; D may be TRBD1 (5 bases). The ends were cut back, 0 bases at V and 8 bases at J, with 7 bases in the middle. CDR3 length equals 12 residues. Germline V CDR1 and CDR2: MNHEY, SVGAGI. The CDR3 is CASSYSGGGYTF. The CDR3 DNA sequence: TGTGCCAGCAGTTACTCGGGGGGAGGCTACACCTTC.

The V and J genes are TRBV28 and TRBJ2-7, with D unresolved. Trimming shortened V by 4 bases and J by 6 bases, and 19 bases separated the two germline ends. Germline CDR1 and CDR2: MDHEN and SYDVKM. The CDR3 contains 15 residues. CDR3 sequence: CASSWIPQSVGEQYF. CDR3 bases: TGTGCCAGCAGTTGGATTCCACAAAGCGTAGGCGAGCAGTACTTC.

The chain combines TRBV27 with TRBJ1-5, with 9 bases fitting TRBD1. The CDR3 sequence is 16 residues long. The germline V gene encodes CDR1 MNHEY and CDR2 SMNVEV (reference sequence). The V and J ends lost 4 bases and 0 bases, in that order; junction bases with no gene match: 4. The CDR3 nucleotides are TGTGCCAGCAGTTCGGGACAGGGATATAGCAATCAGCCCCAGCATTTT. This gives the protein CASSSGQGYSNQPQHF.

The chain joins TRBV5-1 to TRBJ1-1; TRBD1 agrees at 8 bases. Germline-derived CDR1 and CDR2 are SGHRS and YFSETQ. The V segment lost 5 bases and the J segment 4 bases; nucleotides outside the gene matches: 7. The CDR3 extends over 14 amino acids. The CDR3 DNA sequence: TGCGCCAGCAGTGCTCAGGGGGCAGGCACTGAAGCTTTCTTT. It is translated as CASSAQGAGTEAFF. The whole variable domain, filled in from reference TRBV5-1 and TRBJ1-1, reads KAGVTQTPRYLIKTRGQQVTLSCSPISGHRSVSWYQQTPGQGLQFLFEYFSETQRNKGNFPGRFSGRQFSNSRSEMNVSTLELGDSALYLCASSAQGAGTEAFFGQGTRLTVV.

The chain has TRBV2 and TRBJ2-1, with 8 nucleotides matching TRBD2. The junction had 9 bases not matched to a gene; V was cut back by 3 bases and J by 8 bases. The CDR3 has 15 amino acids. CDR1 is SNHLY, CDR2 FYNNEI, per germline. As DNA, the CDR3 is TGTGCCAGCAGTGAGATGCCGGGGGGGGAGGATGAGCAGTTCTTC. It is translated as CASSEMPGGEDEQFF.

This clone is a singleton in its sample. The J gene is TRBJ2-1, the V gene TRBV7-3; D is perhaps TRBD2 (6 bases). Germline V gene sequence: CDR1 SGHTA, CDR2 FQGTGA. The V end lost 4 bases, the J end lost 12 bases, and 19 bases lay between the germline ends. The CDR3 totals 14 residues. CDR3 sequence reads: CASSSGDSLGAQFF. In nucleotides, the CDR3 is TGTGCCAGCAGCTCGGGGGACTCTCTAGGGGCGCAGTTCTTC.

DNA of the CDR3: TGTGCCGGAAGGGGATTCGGCTACGAGCAGTACTTC. Protein sequence: CAGRGFGYEQYF. V is TRBV2 and J is TRBJ2-7, with a weak D call TRBD1 (5 bases). V lost 11 bases to trimming and J lost 3 bases, with 14 bases between them. The germline CDR1 and CDR2 sequences are SNHLY and FYNNEI. This CDR3 comprises 12 residues.

The V call is TRBV5-8, the J call TRBJ2-3; D perhaps matches TRBD1 (6 bases). Germline-derived CDR1 and CDR2 are SGHTS and YDEGEE. Trimming cost V 1 base and J 8 bases, with 20 bases left between them. This CDR3 region has 16 residues. CDR3 bases: TGTGCCAGCAGCTTGAAGGGGTCAAGGGGACACGGTACGCAGTATTTT. Protein sequence: CASSLKGSRGHGTQYF.

This clone is medium-sized in the sample. The genes are TRBV29-1 and TRBJ2-7; TRBD1 matches at 8 bases. Germline trimming cut 1 base from V and 0 bases from J; bases unmatched to any gene: 2. The CDR3 is 14 amino acids. Germline V gene sequence: CDR1 SQVTM, CDR2 ANQGSEA. This chain's CDR3 is CSVEGTGLSYEQYF. The DNA of the CDR3 is TGCAGCGTTGAAGGGACAGGGCTCTCCTACGAGCAGTACTTC.

This chain links TRBV7-9 with TRBJ1-1; a weak D match, TRBD1 (6 bases). The germline CDR1 and CDR2 sequences are SEHNR and FQNEAQ (reference sequence). The V end lost 0 bases, the J end lost 7 bases, and 9 bases lay between the germline ends. The CDR3 loop spans 13 amino acids. CDR3 residues: CASSLAQGSEAFF. DNA for the CDR3: TGTGCCAGCAGCTTAGCGCAGGGGAGTGAAGCTTTCTTT.

The J gene is TRBJ1-6, the V gene TRBV7-2; D perhaps matches TRBD1 (5 bases). Germline V lookup: CDR1 SGHTA, CDR2 FQGNSA. The length of the CDR3 is 16 residues. V was pared by 1 base and J by 6 bases, with 13 bases between. The CDR3 DNA follows: TGTGCCAGCAGCTTAGAGTCCAGGGCTCTTAATTCACCCCTCCACTTT. Translation gives CASSLESRALNSPLHF.

The V gene is TRBV7-2, the J gene TRBJ2-7, with a possible D match to TRBD2 (6 bases). This CDR3 has 15 residues. V lost 5 bases and J 7 bases, leaving 21 bases between the germline ends. Germline V gene lookup returns CDR1 SGHTA and CDR2 FQGNSA. The CDR3 protein is CASSPRREGAREQYF. The CDR3 DNA reads as TGTGCCAGCAGCCCTCGGAGGGAAGGGGCGCGTGAGCAGTACTTC.

V gene TRBV5-1 combines with J gene TRBJ2-7; no definite D call. The germline gives CDR1 SGHRS, CDR2 YFSETQ. Trimming took off 0 bases at V and 2 bases at J, with 12 bases between the two ends. The length of the CDR3 is 15 residues. The CDR3 DNA follows: TGCGCCAGCAGCTTGGGTGGGCAAGGCACCTACGAGCAGTACTTC. This gives the protein CASSLGGQGTYEQYF.

The chain combines TRBV30 with TRBJ2-1, with 10 bases fitting TRBD1. The CDR3 loop spans 15 amino acids. With 5 bases clipped from V and 4 bases from J, the junction kept 8 bases outside the gene matches. The germline V gene encodes CDR1 GTSNPN and CDR2 SVGIG (reference sequence). CDR3 amino acids: CAWGSGQGLYNEQFF. The CDR3 DNA reads as TGTGCCTGGGGTTCGGGACAGGGGCTATACAATGAGCAGTTCTTC.

The V gene is TRBV30, the J gene TRBJ2-6; 7 bases line up with TRBD2. With 3 bases clipped from V and 1 base from J, the junction kept 0 bases outside the gene matches. There are 14 residues in the CDR3. Germline CDR1 and CDR2: GTSNPN and SVGIG (reference sequence). The CDR3 nucleotides read TGTGCCTGGAGGGGAGGGTCTGGGGCCAACGTCCTGACTTTC. Translation: CAWRGGSGANVLTF.

The V and J genes are TRBV6-5 and TRBJ1-5; tentatively, D is TRBD1 (5 bases). V shed 8 bases and J shed 4 bases, with 15 bases lying between them. This CDR3 is 14 amino acids long. CDR1 MNHEY and CDR2 SVGAGI come from the germline V gene. This CDR3 reads CASLRQFPNQPQHF. The CDR3 region has the DNA TGTGCCAGCCTCCGACAGTTCCCAAATCAGCCCCAGCATTTT.

This chain uses TRBV7-2 with TRBJ2-5; the match to TRBD2 covers 11 bases. The CDR3 runs 16 residues. V lost 4 bases and J lost 5; bases outside the gene matches: 9. Per the germline V gene, CDR1 is SGHTA and CDR2 is FQGNSA. CDR3 coding DNA: TGTGCCAGCAGCTCCTTAGCGGGGGGGCACTTCGAGACCCAGTACTTC. Protein sequence: CASSSLAGGHFETQYF.

This clone was counted between two and nine times. The chain combines TRBV7-9 with TRBJ1-4; D not certain. Germline V gives CDR1 SEHNR, CDR2 FQNEAQ (reference sequence). There are 15 residues in the CDR3. The V end lost 1 base, the J end lost 0 bases, and 6 bases lay between the germline ends. The CDR3 region is CASSLVQATNEKLFF. The CDR3 coding sequence is TGTGCCAGCAGCTTAGTCCAGGCAACTAATGAAAAACTGTTTTTT.

This sequence joins TRBV4-3 and TRBJ1-4, with TRBD1 matching 11 bases. The CDR3 covers 15 residues. Trimming removed 0 bases from V and 7 bases from J; junction bases left unmatched: 1. Germline assignment: CDR1 LGHNA and CDR2 YSLEER. CDR3 nucleotide sequence: TGCGCCAGCAGCCAAGAGGGACAGGGGGGTGAAAAACTGTTTTTT. This gives the protein CASSQEGQGGEKLFF.

This sequence joins TRBV13 and TRBJ2-5; D is unresolved. V gave up 2 bases and J gave up 5 bases, with 6 bases separating them. Germline CDR1 is PRHDT and CDR2 is FYEKMQ (reference sequence). The CDR3 runs to 12 residues. CDR3 bases: TGTGCCAGCAGCTTACTAACGGAGACCCAGTACTTC. Amino acid sequence: CASSLLTETQYF.

This clone appeared a single time. One end of the junction is discordant with germline, which a read error may explain. This rearrangement joins TRBV7-9 to TRBJ1-1; D perhaps matches TRBD1 (5 bases). This CDR3 has 13 amino acids. Germline loops: CDR1 SEHNR, CDR2 FQNEAQ (reference sequence). The CDR3 region has the DNA TGTGCTAGCAGCTTGCAGGGAAACACTGAAGCTTTCTTT. The encoded protein is CASSLQGNTEAFF.